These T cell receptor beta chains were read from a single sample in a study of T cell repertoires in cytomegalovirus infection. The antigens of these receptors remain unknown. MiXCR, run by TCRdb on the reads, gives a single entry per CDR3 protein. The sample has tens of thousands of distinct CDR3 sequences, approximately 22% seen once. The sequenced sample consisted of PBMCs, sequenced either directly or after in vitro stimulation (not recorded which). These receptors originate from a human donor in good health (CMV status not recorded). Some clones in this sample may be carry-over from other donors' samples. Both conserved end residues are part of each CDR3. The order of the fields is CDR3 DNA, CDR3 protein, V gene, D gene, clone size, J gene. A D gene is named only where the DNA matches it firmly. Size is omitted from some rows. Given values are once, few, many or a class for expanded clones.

CDR3nt: TGTGCCAGCAGCCTCCCGGGAGTAGAGCAGTACTTC; CDR3aa: CASSLPGVEQYF; v_gene: TRBV7-2; d_gene: NA; abundance: many; j_gene: TRBJ2-7
CDR3nt: TGCAGCGTTGAAGAAGCGGGAGGGCCGTACGAGCAGTACTTC; CDR3aa: CSVEEAGGPYEQYF; v_gene: TRBV29-1; d_gene: TRBD2; abundance: few; j_gene: TRBJ2-7
CDR3nt: TGTGCCAGCAGTCCCGGTAGGAGGGGACCGGATACGCAGTATTTT; CDR3aa: CASSPGRRGPDTQYF; v_gene: TRBV12-3/TRBV12-4; d_gene: NA; abundance: few; j_gene: TRBJ2-3
CDR3nt: TGTGCCAGCAGTTCCGGGACAGGGGGCACCGGGGAGCTGTTTTTT; CDR3aa: CASSSGTGGTGELFF; v_gene: TRBV5-5; d_gene: TRBD1; abundance: NA; j_gene: TRBJ2-2
CDR3nt: TGTGCCAGCAGTTACGGGGACAGGGGGCTAAACTTC; CDR3aa: CASSYGDRGLNF; v_gene: TRBV6-6; d_gene: TRBD1; abundance: NA; j_gene: TRBJ2-7
CDR3nt: TGTGCCAGCAGCTTTAGGACTAGCGGCACCTACGAGCAGTACTTC; CDR3aa: CASSFRTSGTYEQYF; v_gene: TRBV5-4; d_gene: TRBD2; abundance: NA; j_gene: TRBJ2-7
CDR3nt: TGTGCCAGCAGCTACCTTCAGCGGGAGTGGTACTTC; CDR3aa: CASSYLQREWYF; v_gene: TRBV7-9; d_gene: TRBD2; abundance: few; j_gene: TRBJ2-7
CDR3nt: TGTGCAACTGGTTGCACAGGGGACGGAAACACCATATATTTT; CDR3aa: CATGCTGDGNTIYF; v_gene: TRBV12-2; d_gene: NA; abundance: NA; j_gene: TRBJ1-3
CDR3nt: TGCGCCAGCAGCCAGGAACAGGTCACAGATACGCAGTATTTT; CDR3aa: CASSQEQVTDTQYF; v_gene: TRBV4-1; d_gene: NA; abundance: few; j_gene: TRBJ2-3
CDR3nt: TGTGCCAGCAGCTTAGCGGGTCTCTACGAGCAGTACTTC; CDR3aa: CASSLAGLYEQYF; v_gene: TRBV7-2; d_gene: NA; abundance: many; j_gene: TRBJ2-7
CDR3nt: TGCGCCAGCAGCCCACTCGGGGATGGCTATGGCTACACCTTC; CDR3aa: CASSPLGDGYGYTF; v_gene: TRBV4-1; d_gene: NA; abundance: many; j_gene: TRBJ1-2
CDR3nt: TGCGCCAGCAGCCACGTGGTTGTCAGTACGAGGCCCCAGCATTTT; CDR3aa: CASSHVVVSTRPQHF; v_gene: TRBV4-1; d_gene: NA; abundance: many; j_gene: TRBJ1-5
CDR3nt: TGTGCCAGCAGACCAGGGGGCAGCGGGGAGACCCAGTACTTC; CDR3aa: CASRPGGSGETQYF; v_gene: TRBV12-3/TRBV12-4; d_gene: TRBD1; abundance: few; j_gene: TRBJ2-5
CDR3nt: TGTGCCAGCAGCCTTAGCGGGGGGGCATGGGATACGCAGTATTTT; CDR3aa: CASSLSGGAWDTQYF; v_gene: TRBV11-2; d_gene: TRBD2; abundance: NA; j_gene: TRBJ2-3
CDR3nt: TGTGCCAGCAGCTTAGGGGGCTGGGGTAGCAATCAGCCCCAGCATTTT; CDR3aa: CASSLGGWGSNQPQHF; v_gene: TRBV7-2; d_gene: NA; abundance: many; j_gene: TRBJ1-5
CDR3nt: TGTGCCAGCACCAGCGCAGGGGTCACAGATACGCAGTATTTT; CDR3aa: CASTSAGVTDTQYF; v_gene: TRBV6-1; d_gene: NA; abundance: few; j_gene: TRBJ2-3
CDR3nt: TGCGCCAGCAGCTTAGAACGGCCGCGGGATACGCAGTATTTT; CDR3aa: CASSLERPRDTQYF; v_gene: TRBV5-1; d_gene: NA; abundance: few; j_gene: TRBJ2-3
CDR3nt: TGTGCCAGCAGTCCCGGGACAGGGGAGAATGAGCAGTTCTTC; CDR3aa: CASSPGTGENEQFF; v_gene: TRBV7-9; d_gene: TRBD1; abundance: NA; j_gene: TRBJ2-1
CDR3nt: TGTGCCAGCAGCTTAACCTCTATCTTAGCCAAAAACATTCAGTACTTC; CDR3aa: CASSLTSILAKNIQYF; v_gene: TRBV7-8; d_gene: NA; abundance: many; j_gene: TRBJ2-4
CDR3nt: TGTGCCAGCAGCACCGGGACTGGGCAAAGGGGGAATGAGCAGTTCTTC; CDR3aa: CASSTGTGQRGNEQFF; v_gene: TRBV9; d_gene: NA; abundance: many; j_gene: TRBJ2-1
CDR3nt: TGTGCCAGCAGGAGAGGGCAGGGGATTGCTGAAGCTTTCTTT; CDR3aa: CASRRGQGIAEAFF; v_gene: TRBV5-6; d_gene: NA; abundance: many; j_gene: TRBJ1-1
CDR3nt: TGTGCCAGCAGTTACTCGGCGGTGACTCCGGGCCCTGAGCAGTTCTTC; CDR3aa: CASSYSAVTPGPEQFF; v_gene: TRBV6-2/TRBV6-3; d_gene: NA; abundance: NA; j_gene: TRBJ2-1
CDR3nt: TGTGCCAGTAGTCTAACAGAAAGCTATGGCTACACCTTC; CDR3aa: CASSLTESYGYTF; v_gene: TRBV19; d_gene: NA; abundance: few; j_gene: TRBJ1-2
CDR3nt: TGTGCCAGCAGTGAAGGGAGGGCATCCGTCCGGCCCCAGCATTTT; CDR3aa: CASSEGRASVRPQHF; v_gene: TRBV2; d_gene: NA; abundance: many; j_gene: TRBJ1-5
CDR3nt: TGCAGTGAACGTGCAGGGGGCCGCTACGAGCAGTACTTC; CDR3aa: CSERAGGRYEQYF; v_gene: TRBV20-1; d_gene: TRBD1; abundance: NA; j_gene: TRBJ2-7